A single sample is the source of the 31 T cell receptor beta chains below, sequenced in a study of cytomegalovirus exposure and HLA in healthy donors. This PCR relied on a set of 60 Vbeta primers and 13 Jbeta primers. Clones were read by immunoSEQ multiplex PCR, and TCRdb kept only the in-frame ones, dropping some. Of fewer than 140,000 clones listed, roughly four fifths are singletons. The sample taken for sequencing was PBMCs. The receptors were gathered from a man in his sixties in good health and CMV-seronegative.

The V gene is TRBV6-1, the J gene TRBJ2-2, with TRBD2 matching 11 bases. Trimming took 7 bases from V and 6 from J; bases not matched to a gene: 7. The germline V gene encodes CDR1 MNHNS and CDR2 SASEGT. The CDR3 runs to 15 residues. In DNA form, the CDR3 reads TGTGCCAGCACCTTTAGCGGGGGGGCCCCCGGGGAGCTGTTTTTT. Its translation is CASTFSGGAPGELFF.

The chain couples TRBV4-3 to TRBJ2-7; D possibly corresponds to TRBD1 (6 bases). The CDR3 is 19 residues long. Trimming shortened V by 0 bases and J by 2 bases, and 23 bases separated the two germline ends. Germline assignment: CDR1 LGHNA and CDR2 YSLEER. CDR3 sequence reads: CASSQDPTETGGSPYEQYF. As DNA, the CDR3 is TGCGCCAGCAGCCAAGATCCCACCGAGACAGGAGGCTCCCCCTACGAGCAGTACTTC.

This clone showed up just a few times. CDR3 protein: CASSLRQGANTEAFF. The CDR3, as DNA: TGTGCCAGTAGTCTTCGACAGGGTGCGAACACTGAAGCTTTCTTT. The chain joins TRBV19 to TRBJ1-1, with 7 bases aligning to TRBD1. Germline trimming cut 5 bases from V and 1 base from J; bases unmatched to any gene: 7. The CDR3 is 15 amino acids. Looked up from germline, CDR1 is LNHDA and CDR2 is SQIVND (reference sequence).

The gene calls are TRBV5-1 and TRBJ2-4; D possibly corresponds to TRBD1 (6 bases). The CDR3 runs 16 residues. The germline V gene has CDR1 SGHRS and CDR2 YFSETQ. V was cut by 5 bases and J by 0 bases, with 15 bases left in between. CDR3 sequence: CASSLGQQTAKNIQYF. The DNA of the CDR3 is TGCGCCAGCAGTTTAGGACAGCAAACAGCCAAAAACATTCAGTACTTC.

This clone was counted a few times. The V call is TRBV6-1, the J call TRBJ2-7; D may be TRBD2 (5 bases). The germline gives CDR1 MNHNS, CDR2 SASEGT. The CDR3 covers 13 residues. V lost 11 bases and J lost 6, with 20 bases in between. As DNA, the CDR3 is TGTGCCTCCCTCGTAGGAGGAACCCTCGAGCAGTACTTC. Protein: CASLVGGTLEQYF.

The chain joins TRBV5-3 to TRBJ1-4; D perhaps matches TRBD1 (6 bases). TRBV5-3 carries the ORF label, with uncertain function. Trimming shortened V by 0 bases and J by 0 bases, and 12 bases separated the two germline ends. The CDR3 consists of 17 residues. The CDR3 loop is CARSLEGTNATNEKLFF. For the CDR3, the DNA is TGTGCCAGAAGCTTGGAGGGGACAAACGCAACTAATGAAAAACTGTTTTTT.

The chain has TRBV5-1 and TRBJ2-3; the D is unclear. V lost 4 bases and J 2 bases, leaving 14 bases between the germline ends. Per germline, CDR1 SGHRS and CDR2 YFSETQ. The CDR3 has 15 amino acids. The CDR3 DNA follows: TGCGCCAGCAGCCCCCCTCGAGCGAACACAGATACGCAGTATTTT. Translation: CASSPPRANTDTQYF.

This chain uses TRBV7-9 with TRBJ2-2, with a weak D call TRBD1 (6 bases). The CDR3 is made up of 16 amino acids. Trimming removed 8 bases from V and 0 bases from J, with 16 bases in between. Germline values: CDR1 SEHNR, CDR2 FQNEAQ (reference sequence). The CDR3 here is CASGSQGPTNTGELFF. CDR3 DNA: TGTGCCAGCGGGAGTCAGGGGCCGACGAACACCGGGGAGCTGTTTTTT.

The V and J genes are TRBV5-4 and TRBJ1-1; no clear D. Trimming took off 0 bases at V and 1 base at J, with 7 bases between the two ends. The CDR3 sequence is 14 residues long. The germline CDR1 and CDR2 sequences are SGHNT and YYREEE (reference sequence). The chain's CDR3 is CASSLEQANTEAFF. In DNA form, the CDR3 reads TGTGCCAGCAGCTTGGAGCAGGCGAACACTGAAGCTTTCTTT.

In its sample, this clone was seen once. Here the CDR3 DNA reads TGTGCCAGCAGCTTCCTCGGGGGTCAGGAGCAGTACGTC. This sequence encodes CASSFLGGQEQYV. This chain links TRBV7-2 with TRBJ2-7, with a weak D call TRBD2 (6 bases). V was cut by 3 bases and J by 7 bases, with 13 bases left in between. CDR3 length equals 13 residues. CDR1 is SGHTA, CDR2 FQGNSA, per germline.

Comment on this clone: The sample carries other DNA sequences with the same CDR3. The rearrangement uses TRBV7-9 and TRBJ1-1, with D tentatively TRBD1 (6 bases). This CDR3 has 13 amino acids. Trimming cost V 7 bases and J 3 bases, with 12 bases left between them. Germline V lookup: CDR1 SEHNR, CDR2 FQNEAQ (reference sequence). In nucleotides, the CDR3 is TGTGCCAGCAACTACAGGGCGGACACTGAAGCTTTCTTT. Protein product: CASNYRADTEAFF.

The chain has TRBV28 and TRBJ2-5, with 9 bases identical to TRBD1. The CDR3 length is 15 residues. V shed 6 bases, J shed 5 bases, and the junction held 10 bases outside the gene matches. CDR1 MDHEN and CDR2 SYDVKM come from the germline V gene. The CDR3, as DNA: TGTGCCAGCAGCCTCCCGGGACAGGGTTACGAGACCCAGTACTTC. This codes for CASSLPGQGYETQYF.

The CDR3 region has the DNA TGTGCCAGCAGCGTATTGGGGGGATCAGATACGCAGTATTTT. It specifies CASSVLGGSDTQYF. The chain recombines TRBV9 with TRBJ2-3; weak D call: TRBD2 (6 bases). V was trimmed by 1 base and J by 4 bases, leaving 10 bases between them. CDR1 and CDR2 from the germline V gene are SGDLS and YYNGEE. The CDR3 covers 14 residues. Full variable domain (rest looked up from reference TRBV9 and TRBJ2-3): DSGVTQTPKHLITATGQRVTLRCSPRSGDLSVYWYQQSLDQGLQFLIQYYNGEERAKGNILERFSAQQFPDLHSELNLSSLELGDSALYFCASSVLGGSDTQYFGPGTRLTVL.

This chain links TRBV5-1 with TRBJ2-7; 10 positions agree with TRBD2. J gave up 0 bases and V 0 bases, and 3 bases lay outside the gene matches. The CDR3 contains 16 residues. Germline CDR1 is SGHRS and CDR2 is YFSETQ. CDR3 residues: CASSLGLAGSSYEQYF. CDR3 DNA: TGCGCCAGCAGCTTGGGACTAGCGGGTAGCTCCTACGAGCAGTACTTC.

The chain joins TRBV6-1 to TRBJ1-4, with D tentatively TRBD1 (6 bases). Germline assignment: CDR1 MNHNS and CDR2 SASEGT. This CDR3 has 16 amino acids. The V end was cut by 0 bases, the J end by 5 bases, with 13 bases between. The CDR3 spells CASSEARAGENEKLFF. The CDR3 region has the DNA TGTGCCAGCAGTGAAGCGCGGGCAGGGGAAAATGAAAAACTGTTTTTT.

The genes are TRBV5-1 and TRBJ1-1; TRBD1 matches at 7 bases. Germline V gene lookup returns CDR1 SGHRS and CDR2 YFSETQ. J was trimmed by 0 bases and V by 4 bases; bases with no gene match: 6. CDR3 length: 15 residues. DNA for the CDR3: TGCGCCAGCAGCCGAGGAACAGGGGTGAACACTGAAGCTTTCTTT. This gives the protein CASSRGTGVNTEAFF.

The chain is built from TRBV4-3 and TRBJ1-5; the D is unclear. Per the germline V gene, CDR1 is LGHNA and CDR2 is YSLEER. CDR3 length equals 14 residues. V dropped 2 bases and J dropped 0 bases, with 5 bases sitting between them. The CDR3 is CASSQFYSNQPQHF. The CDR3 DNA reads as TGCGCCAGCAGCCAATTTTATAGCAATCAGCCCCAGCATTTT.

The chain links TRBV5-4 to TRBJ1-2; 7 nucleotides agree with TRBD1. Germline CDR1 and CDR2: SGHNT and YYREEE (reference sequence). The ends lost 4 bases at V and 2 bases at J; junction bases unmatched: 8. The CDR3 is 15 amino acids. Here the CDR3 DNA reads TGTGCCAGCAGCCTACAGGGGACTTCAAACTATGGCTACACCTTC. Encoded protein: CASSLQGTSNYGYTF.

The chain links TRBV7-9 to TRBJ2-3; tentatively, D is TRBD2 (6 bases). Looked up from germline, CDR1 is SEHNR and CDR2 is FQNEAQ (reference sequence). V gave up 5 bases and J gave up 2 bases, with 14 bases separating them. The CDR3 totals 15 residues. The CDR3, as DNA: TGTGCCAGCAGCCAGTACGGGGGAGTCACAGATACGCAGTATTTT. This codes for CASSQYGGVTDTQYF. Looking up the rest from reference TRBV7-9 and TRBJ2-3 gives the full variable domain: DTGVSQNPRHKITKRGQNVTFRCDPISEHNRLYWYRQTLGQGPEFLTYFQNEAQLEKSRLLSDRFSAERPKGSFSTLEIQRTEQGDSAMYLCASSQYGGVTDTQYFGPGTRLTVL.

The rearrangement links TRBV18 to TRBJ2-5; D gene uncertain. V lost 3 bases and J 2 bases, leaving 7 bases between the germline ends. Germline-derived CDR1 and CDR2 are KGHSH and LQKENI. CDR3 length: 13 residues. The CDR3 DNA reads as TGTGCCAGCTCACCCGGCAGGCAAGAGACCCAGTACTTC. Encoded protein: CASSPGRQETQYF.

This clone was seen a single time. The rearrangement links TRBV11-1 to TRBJ2-2; D is undetermined. V was cut by 3 bases and J by 8 bases, with 4 bases left in between. CDR1 and CDR2 (germline): SGHAT, FQDESV (reference sequence). The CDR3 is made up of 11 amino acids. DNA for the CDR3: TGTGCCAGCAGCTTCCGGGGGGAGCTGTTTTTT. Translated, it gives CASSFRGELFF.

The rearrangement uses TRBV4-3 and TRBJ2-5, with D tentatively TRBD1 (6 bases). Germline CDR1 reads LGHNA; CDR2 reads YSLEER. The germline V and J ends were trimmed by 0 bases and 2 bases, with 10 bases remaining between them. CDR3 length: 15 amino acids. The CDR3 reads CASSQETGVQETQYF. The CDR3, as DNA: TGCGCCAGCAGCCAAGAGACAGGAGTTCAAGAGACCCAGTACTTC.

The chain recombines TRBV4-1 with TRBJ1-1, with D possibly matching TRBD1 (6 bases). Germline lookup yields CDR1 MGHRA and CDR2 YSYEKL. Between the trimmed V and J ends, which lost 1 base and 1 base, there was a span of 10 bases. The CDR3 extends over 15 amino acids. CDR3: CASSQGQAPNTEAFF. CDR3 DNA sequence: TGCGCCAGCAGCCAAGGACAGGCCCCGAACACTGAAGCTTTCTTT.

The chain joins TRBV6-1 to TRBJ1-4; 7 bases are a match to TRBD1. With V trimmed by 3 bases and J by 1 base, 5 bases remained unmatched. Per the germline V gene, CDR1 is MNHNS and CDR2 is SASEGT. This CDR3 is built from 16 residues. The DNA of the CDR3 is TGTGCCAGCAGTGATCCGACAGGGCGAACTAATGAAAAACTGTTTTTT. Amino acid sequence: CASSDPTGRTNEKLFF.

V and J are TRBV7-9 and TRBJ2-1; D is perhaps TRBD2 (6 bases). The CDR3 consists of 14 residues. Trimming shortened V by 4 bases and J by 8 bases, and 15 bases separated the two germline ends. Germline V CDR1 and CDR2: SEHNR, FQNEAQ (reference sequence). Written as DNA, the CDR3 is TGTGCCAGCAGCTATGGGCGGGGTACCGATGAGCAGTTCTTC. This translates into CASSYGRGTDEQFF. The whole variable domain, remainder taken from reference TRBV7-9 and TRBJ2-1, is DTGVSQNPRHKITKRGQNVTFRCDPISEHNRLYWYRQTLGQGPEFLTYFQNEAQLEKSRLLSDRFSAERPKGSFSTLEIQRTEQGDSAMYLCASSYGRGTDEQFFGPGTRLTVL.

Worth noting for this clone: This sample includes further DNA sequences coding for the same CDR3. The chain uses TRBV7-2 and TRBJ2-7; 8 bases align to TRBD1. The CDR3 is made up of 16 amino acids. J lost 0 bases, V lost 0 bases, and 4 bases had no gene match. Per germline, CDR1 SGHTA and CDR2 FQGNSA. The CDR3 loop is CASSLATGTGSYEQYF. The CDR3 DNA is TGTGCCAGCAGCTTAGCTACCGGGACAGGCTCCTACGAGCAGTACTTC.

V is TRBV7-2 and J is TRBJ2-5, with 7 bases fitting TRBD1. V dropped 2 bases and J dropped 4; count of bases not matched to a gene: 10. Germline V CDR1 and CDR2: SGHTA, FQGNSA. This CDR3 has 16 residues. DNA of the CDR3: TGTGCCAGCAGCTTAAGGGCACAGGGGATGGGAGAGACCCAGTACTTC. As protein: CASSLRAQGMGETQYF.

This sequence joins TRBV11-2 and TRBJ2-3; D is undetermined. From germline, CDR1 is SGHAT and CDR2 FQNNGV. This CDR3 has 13 residues. The V end lost 7 bases, the J end lost 4 bases, and 12 bases lay between the germline ends. Written as DNA, the CDR3 is TGTGCCAGCACCCCGAGGAACTCAGATACGCAGTATTTT. Amino acid sequence: CASTPRNSDTQYF.

In the case of this clone: Other DNA sequences from this sample encode an identical CDR3 as well. This sequence joins TRBV5-1 and TRBJ1-4; 9 nucleotides match TRBD1. CDR3 length: 15 residues. V lost 3 bases, J lost 4 bases, and 4 bases stayed unmatched. In germline, CDR1 is SGHRS, CDR2 YFSETQ. CDR3 in DNA: TGCGCCAGCAGCTGGGACAGGGCTAATAATGAAAAACTGTTTTTT. Translated, it gives CASSWDRANNEKLFF.

The V call is TRBV11-3, the J call TRBJ2-3; 8 bases match TRBD2. V shed 1 base and J 0 bases; nucleotides not matched to a gene: 3. The length of the CDR3 is 16 residues. CDR1 is SGHNT, CDR2 YENEEA, per germline. The CDR3 here is CASSLVAGGSTDTQYF. DNA of the CDR3: TGTGCCAGCAGCTTAGTGGCGGGGGGAAGCACAGATACGCAGTATTTT.

The chain links TRBV5-6 to TRBJ1-3, with TRBD1 matching 10 bases. The CDR3 is 16 residues long. Germline lookup yields CDR1 SGHDT and CDR2 YYEEEE. V gave up 2 bases and J gave up 2 bases; unmatched junction bases: 4. CDR3 coding DNA: TGTGCCAGCAGCTTTGGACAGGGGGTGACTGGAAACACCATATATTTT. It codes for CASSFGQGVTGNTIYF.